The 22 T cell receptor beta chains presented below share a single source sample, sequenced in a study of neurological immune-mediated disorders (dated by TCRdb to the late 2010s). Library creation used 5' RACE. The reads were generated on an Illumina HiSeq 2500. TCRdb reworked the public reads: Q25 trimming with fastp, MiXCR clone assembly, productive beta chains retained. CDR3 protein duplicates are merged, each entry listing the most common genes and DNA. Present in this sample are tens of thousands of distinct CDR3 sequences, 9.5% to 15% of which were seen just once. The ten largest clones take up 1.3% of the sample. Sequenced material: PBMCs. These receptors were collected from a female donor in good health.

The sample holds many counts of this clonotype. The rearrangement links TRBV6-5 to TRBJ1-1; D remains ambiguous. The V gene lost 6 bases and the J gene lost 1 base, with 6 bases spanning the gap. Germline loops: CDR1 MNHEY, CDR2 SVGAGI. The CDR3 is 12 amino acids. CDR3 sequence (DNA): TGTGCCAGCAGCAGGAAGAACACTGAAGCTTTCTTT. The encoded protein is CASSRKNTEAFF.

In its sample, this clonotype was seen many times. This chain links TRBV7-2 with TRBJ2-5; D possibly corresponds to TRBD2 (5 bases). Germline-derived CDR1 and CDR2 are SGHTA and FQGNSA. V shed 3 bases and J shed 3 bases, with 8 bases lying between them. CDR3 length equals 13 residues. As DNA, the CDR3 is TGTGCCAGCAGCTTCAAGGGAGAAGAGACCCAGTACTTC. It encodes CASSFKGEETQYF.

The rearrangement uses TRBV10-3 and TRBJ1-3; possible D gene TRBD1, 6 bases. The CDR3 runs 13 residues. The ends were cut back, 7 bases at V and 4 bases at J, with 11 bases in the middle. The germline V gene has CDR1 ENHRY and CDR2 SYGVKD. In DNA, the CDR3 is TGTGCCATCAACAGGGCTGAGGGAAACACCATATATTTT. Protein: CAINRAEGNTIYF.

The V gene is TRBV7-9, the J gene TRBJ1-1; D is unresolved. The V gene's germline CDR1 is SEHNR and CDR2 FQNEAQ (reference sequence). Trimming cost V 5 bases and J 1 base, with 8 bases left between them. This CDR3 is 13 amino acids long. The CDR3 is CASSGNKNTEAFF. The CDR3 nucleotides read TGTGCCAGCAGCGGAAACAAGAACACTGAAGCTTTCTTT. The whole variable domain, remainder taken from reference TRBV7-9 and TRBJ1-1, is DTGVSQNPRHKITKRGQNVTFRCDPISEHNRLYWYRQTLGQGPEFLTYFQNEAQLEKSRLLSDRFSAERPKGSFSTLEIQRTEQGDSAMYLCASSGNKNTEAFFGQGTRLTVV.

This clonotype came up many times. The genes are TRBV20-1 and TRBJ1-1; the D gene is possibly TRBD1 (5 bases). Germline V CDR1 and CDR2: DFQATT, SNEGSKA (reference sequence). V was trimmed by 5 bases and J by 1 base, leaving 11 bases between them. The CDR3 has 13 residues. The CDR3 DNA reads as TGCAGTGCTCAACAGGCAGGGAACACTGAAGCTTTCTTT. This encodes CSAQQAGNTEAFF.

This clonotype was seen many times. The chain couples TRBV6-5 to TRBJ2-7; 9 bases line up with TRBD1. Germline assignment: CDR1 MNHEY and CDR2 SVGAGI. The CDR3 is made up of 13 amino acids. V shed 6 bases, J shed 5 bases, and the junction held 5 bases outside the gene matches. The CDR3 loop is CASSTTGGHEQYF. The CDR3 nucleotides read TGTGCCAGCAGCACTACAGGGGGCCACGAGCAGTACTTC.

This clonotype was found many times. The chain links TRBV4-1 to TRBJ2-1, with 8 bases that match TRBD1. V lost 4 bases, J lost 6 bases, and 5 bases stayed unmatched. Germline CDR1 reads MGHRA; CDR2 reads YSYEKL. The CDR3 runs 14 residues. The DNA of the CDR3 is TGCGCCAGCAGCCCGGCGGACAGGGTCAATGAGCAGTTCTTC. It specifies CASSPADRVNEQFF.

V is TRBV20-1 and J is TRBJ2-1; a weak D match, TRBD2 (5 bases). Germline values: CDR1 DFQATT, CDR2 SNEGSKA (reference sequence). V dropped 2 bases and J dropped 5 bases, with 25 bases sitting between them. The CDR3 is 18 amino acids. The CDR3 DNA reads TGCAGTGCTAGAACACCAACCCCCACTACGGTGGGAGACAATGAGCAGTTCTTC. The encoded protein is CSARTPTPTTVGDNEQFF.

This clonotype has a handful of counts. This sequence joins TRBV29-1 and TRBJ2-7; D may be TRBD1 (6 bases). The CDR3 has 15 residues. The germline V gene has CDR1 SQVTM and CDR2 ANQGSEA. V was shortened by 5 bases and J by 0 bases, with 17 bases between the two germline ends. The CDR3 protein is CSVRQAQGSSYEQYF. The CDR3 region has the DNA TGCAGCGTTCGACAAGCCCAGGGGAGCTCCTACGAGCAGTACTTC.

This clonotype was seen at least ten times. V gene TRBV7-8 combines with J gene TRBJ2-5, with D perhaps being TRBD1 or TRBD2 (6 bases each). V lost 5 bases to trimming and J lost 5 bases, with 18 bases between them. CDR3 length equals 15 residues. Looked up from germline, CDR1 is SGHVS and CDR2 is FQNEAQ. CDR3 sequence (DNA): TGTGCCAGCAGCCCCGGAGGGGGGTTGGGGGAGACCCAGTACTTC. Protein sequence: CASSPGGGLGETQYF.

This clonotype occurred many times. J is TRBJ2-1 and V is TRBV7-9; D unresolved. The CDR3 loop spans 13 amino acids. CDR1 SEHNR and CDR2 FQNEAQ come from the germline V gene (reference sequence). The V and J ends lost 1 base and 6 bases respectively, with 7 bases between them. Written as DNA, the CDR3 is TGTGCCAGCAGCTTAGGTACAGTCAATGAGCAGTTCTTC. Translation: CASSLGTVNEQFF.

This clonotype was counted at least ten times. The rearrangement joins TRBV20-1 to TRBJ1-4, with 10 bases fitting TRBD1. Trimming removed 5 bases from V and 7 bases from J; junction bases left unmatched: 10. The germline CDR1 and CDR2 sequences are DFQATT and SNEGSKA (reference sequence). The CDR3 consists of 15 residues. The CDR3 bases are TGCAGTGCTGGACGGGACAGGGGAAGGGGTGAAAAACTGTTTTTT. Protein product: CSAGRDRGRGEKLFF.

This clonotype was observed at least ten times. The chain joins TRBV7-8 to TRBJ2-7; TRBD1 agrees at 7 bases. The length of the CDR3 is 16 residues. The V and J ends lost 0 bases and 0 bases, in that order; junction bases with no gene match: 5. Germline lookup yields CDR1 SGHVS and CDR2 FQNEAQ. The CDR3 here is CASSLAKDRLSYEQYF. The CDR3, as DNA: TGTGCCAGCAGCTTAGCCAAGGACAGGCTCTCCTACGAGCAGTACTTC. Filled out from reference TRBV7-8 and TRBJ2-7, the complete variable domain reads GAGVSQSPRYKVAKRGQDVALRCDPISGHVSLFWYQQALGQGPEFLTYFQNEAQLDKSGLPSDRFFAERPEGSVSTLKIQRTQQEDSAVYLCASSLAKDRLSYEQYFGPGTRLTVT.

This clonotype was detected many times. The rearrangement links TRBV6-5 to TRBJ1-1; no clear D. The germline gives CDR1 MNHEY, CDR2 SVGAGI. Trimming removed 4 bases at V and 3 bases at J, with 9 bases between. CDR3 length: 13 amino acids. The CDR3 DNA is TGTGCCAGCAGTTCTAGCTGGGACACTGAAGCTTTCTTT. Translated, it gives CASSSSWDTEAFF.

This chain uses TRBV9 with TRBJ2-5; D not resolved. The CDR3 has 15 residues. V lost 0 bases to trimming and J lost 0 bases, with 9 bases between them. CDR1 SGDLS and CDR2 YYNGEE come from the germline V gene. CDR3 loop: CASSVGLADQETQYF. CDR3 DNA: TGTGCCAGCAGCGTAGGTTTGGCAGACCAAGAGACCCAGTACTTC.

This clonotype was counted at least ten times. The chain recombines TRBV2 with TRBJ1-1, with 10 positions matching TRBD1. In germline, CDR1 is SNHLY, CDR2 FYNNEI. CDR3 length equals 14 residues. Trimming cost V 7 bases and J 4 bases; bases outside gene matches: 6. The CDR3 loop reads CASTGQGGGTEAFF. For the CDR3, the DNA is TGTGCCAGCACCGGACAGGGGGGAGGCACTGAAGCTTTCTTT. Full variable domain (remainder filled in from reference TRBV2 and TRBJ1-1): EPEVTQTPSHQVTQMGQEVILRCVPISNHLYFYWYRQILGQKVEFLVSFYNNEISEKSEIFDDQFSVERPDGSNFTLKIRSTKLEDSAMYFCASTGQGGGTEAFFGQGTRLTVV.

This clonotype was seen at least ten times. This chain uses TRBV7-2 with TRBJ1-1; D not certain. Trimming stripped 1 base from V and 1 base from J, with 10 bases between. CDR3 length: 15 residues. Germline V gene lookup returns CDR1 SGHTA and CDR2 FQGNSA. The CDR3 nucleotides are TGTGCCAGCAGCTTAGGGCCATCTTCGAACACTGAAGCTTTCTTT. Protein sequence: CASSLGPSSNTEAFF.

This clonotype was detected many times. The chain carries TRBV6-5 and TRBJ1-4, with D possibly being TRBD1 (5 bases). Trimming took 5 bases from V and 2 from J, leaving 9 bases between them. The CDR3 sequence is 14 residues long. Germline values: CDR1 MNHEY, CDR2 SVGAGI. The CDR3 coding sequence is TGTGCCAGCAGTCCAGGGTTGACTAATGAAAAACTGTTTTTT. It translates to CASSPGLTNEKLFF.

There are many counts of this clonotype. The chain links TRBV10-1 to TRBJ1-2; possible D gene TRBD1, 5 bases. Germline values: CDR1 WNHNN, CDR2 SYGVQD (reference sequence). The CDR3 extends over 15 amino acids. Trimming shortened V by 3 bases and J by 8 bases, and 19 bases separated the two germline ends. The chain's CDR3 is CASSDSPGLPRGYTF. In DNA, the CDR3 is TGCGCCAGCAGTGATTCCCCGGGACTTCCGAGGGGCTACACCTTC.

This clonotype occurred many times. V and J are TRBV6-5 and TRBJ2-2; possibly TRBD1 or TRBD2 for D (7 bases each). With 7 bases removed from V and 6 bases from J, the gap between germline ends came to 24 bases. This CDR3 has 17 residues. Germline-derived CDR1 and CDR2 are MNHEY and SVGAGI. CDR3 nucleotides: TGTGCCAGCACCCTAAGGGGGGGAAGGGGGCGGGCCGGGGAGCTGTTTTTT. Translated: CASTLRGGRGRAGELFF.

In its sample, this clonotype was seen a few times. This sequence joins TRBV12-3 or TRBV12-4 and TRBJ2-1, with TRBD2 as a possible D gene (5 bases). This CDR3 spans 14 amino acids. V was pared by 8 bases and J by 0 bases, with 11 bases between. The CDR3: CASFGEPSYNEQFF. CDR3 nucleotide sequence: TGTGCCAGCTTCGGGGAACCCTCCTACAATGAGCAGTTCTTC.

This clonotype was recorded many times. The chain links TRBV27 to TRBJ2-3; D possibly matches TRBD1 or TRBD2 (6 bases each). Germline values: CDR1 MNHEY, CDR2 SMNVEV (reference sequence). With 5 bases removed from V and 5 bases from J, the gap between germline ends came to 17 bases. The CDR3 contains 15 residues. The CDR3 DNA follows: TGTGCCAGCAGTCTGGGCAGGGGAGGTGGAGATACGCAGTATTTT. This gives the protein CASSLGRGGGDTQYF.